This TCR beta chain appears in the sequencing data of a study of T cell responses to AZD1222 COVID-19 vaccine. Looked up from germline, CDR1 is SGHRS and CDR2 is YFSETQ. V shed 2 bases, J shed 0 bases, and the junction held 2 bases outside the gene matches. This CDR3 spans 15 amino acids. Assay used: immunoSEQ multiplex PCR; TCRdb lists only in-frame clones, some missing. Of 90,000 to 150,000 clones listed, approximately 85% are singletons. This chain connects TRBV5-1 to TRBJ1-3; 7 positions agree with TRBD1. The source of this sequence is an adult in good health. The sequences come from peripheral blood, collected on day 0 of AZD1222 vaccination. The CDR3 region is CASSLQGLSGNTIYF. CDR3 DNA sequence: TGCGCCAGCAGCTTACAGGGGCTCTCTGGAAACACCATATATTTT.